This T cell receptor (beta chain) was sequenced for a study of cytomegalovirus exposure and HLA in healthy donors. Study results and limitations: Overall, approximately 150 TCR beta chains were annotated as cytomegalovirus-associated.

The CDR3 is 13 residues long. V was clipped by 5 bases and J by 0 bases, with 6 bases between them. The germline V gene has CDR1 SGHTS and CDR2 YDEGEE. A word on this clone: Its cognate antigen is unknown.

With 60 Vbeta and 13 Jbeta primers, the PCR was carried out. Some clones are missing from TCRdb's copy, which holds only in-frame ones; the method was immunoSEQ multiplex PCR. The sample holds about 200,000 clones; approximately 80% are singletons and the top ten take 1.5% to 2%. The V and J genes are TRBV5-8 and TRBJ2-1, with D tentatively TRBD2 (6 bases). This TCR was sampled from a young woman in good health and CMV-seronegative. Source material: PBMCs. In DNA, the CDR3 is TGTGCCAGCAGGGACTACTCCTACAATGAGCAGTTCTTC. Protein: CASRDYSYNEQFF.